This T cell receptor (beta chain) was observed in a study of shared clonotypes between healthy human individuals. Overall study findings and caveats: An effect of sequencing depth on clonotype sharing among donors was expected.

This CDR3 comprises 16 residues. The germline V and J ends were trimmed by 4 bases and 0 bases, with 14 bases remaining between them. The V gene's germline CDR1 is SEHNR and CDR2 FQNEAQ (reference sequence). The study ran the assay at deep level. Per the authors' pipeline: Junction-only immunoSEQ data arrived without quality scores, meaning filtering differed. The data were produced by immunoSEQ multiplex PCR, yet TCRdb's version contains in-frame clones alone and is incomplete. That table gives V, J and clone size, and the DNA gave D and trimming. The sample has about 2 million clones, 85% to 95% seen once. Terminally differentiated effector memory CD45RA+ cells were excluded from the naive CD8 cells, which were CD45RO-negative and positively selected for CCR7. Donors were Caucasian adults residing in Nashville, Tennessee, USA. About this clone: The antigen remains undetermined.

What was sequenced was naive CD8+ T cells sorted from blood. The source of this sequence is a man aged 18 to 30 in good health. The rearrangement joins TRBV7-9 to TRBJ2-3, with D perhaps matching TRBD1 (7 bases). The CDR3 spells CASSSGGTESTDTQYF. CDR3 nucleotides: TGTGCCAGCAGCTCCGGAGGGACAGAAAGCACAGATACGCAGTATTTT.